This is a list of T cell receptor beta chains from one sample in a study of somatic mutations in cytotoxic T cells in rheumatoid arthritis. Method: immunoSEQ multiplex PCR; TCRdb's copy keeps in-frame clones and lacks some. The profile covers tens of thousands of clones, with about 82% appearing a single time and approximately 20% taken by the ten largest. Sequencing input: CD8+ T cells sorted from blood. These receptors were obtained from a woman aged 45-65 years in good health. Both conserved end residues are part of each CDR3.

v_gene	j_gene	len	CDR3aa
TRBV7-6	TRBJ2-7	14	CASSPSGPSYEQYF
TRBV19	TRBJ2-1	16	CASSITGGLAVGEQFF
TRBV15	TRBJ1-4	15	CATSPGDGVGEKLFF
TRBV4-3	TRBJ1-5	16	CASSQDPTGGTQPQHF
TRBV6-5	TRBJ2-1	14	CASSHPSSYNEQFF
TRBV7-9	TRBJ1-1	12	CASSPDRAEAFF
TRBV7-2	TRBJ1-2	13	CASSSTGNYGYTF
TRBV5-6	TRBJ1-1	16	CASSIRTGTVFTEAFF
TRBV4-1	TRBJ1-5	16	CASSQGGTGLNQPQHF
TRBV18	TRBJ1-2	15	CASSHNTVSNYGYTF
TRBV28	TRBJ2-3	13	CASSNSGPDTQYF
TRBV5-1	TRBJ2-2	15	CASSLVAANTGELFF
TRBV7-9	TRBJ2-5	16	CASSLPAGDLQETQYF
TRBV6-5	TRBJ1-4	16	CASSYARGFPNEKLFF
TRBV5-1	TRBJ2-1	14	CASSIAGGLNEQFF
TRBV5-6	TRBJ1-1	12	CASSLAETEAFF
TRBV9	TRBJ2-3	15	CASSQGTASTDTQYF
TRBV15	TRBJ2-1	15	CATRPTSGGLGEQFF